Listed here are 5 T cell receptor beta chains from one sample, sequenced in a study of T-cell reconstitution after alpha-beta-depleted transplantation in children. Unique molecular identifiers were incorporated during preparation of the TCRbeta library. Via MiXCR, TCRdb re-called the PCR reads, giving one row per CDR3 protein. The sample shows a few hundred thousand distinct CDR3 sequences, 20% to 30% of them seen only once. The sample in question was PBMCs, obtained before TCRalphabeta/CD19-depleted stem cell transplant. The receptors were gathered from a girl aged 2 to 9 with Fanconi anemia, due to receive a stem cell transplant.

Many counts were recorded for this clonotype. The CDR3 DNA reads TGTGCCACCAGGATTGCGAATGAGCAGTTCTTC. It codes for CATRIANEQFF. The rearrangement links TRBV15 to TRBJ2-1; D gene unclear. V lost 6 bases, J lost 7 bases, and 7 bases lay in between. There are 11 residues in the CDR3. CDR1 and CDR2 from the germline V gene are LNHNV and YYDKDF (reference sequence).

In its sample, this clonotype was seen a few times. The chain employs TRBV12-3 or TRBV12-4 and TRBJ2-7, with D perhaps TRBD1 (5 bases). Trimming took off 2 bases at V and 6 bases at J, with 5 bases between the two ends. There are 11 residues in the CDR3. DNA for the CDR3: TGTGCCAGCAGTTTACAGGGCGAGCAGTACTTC. As protein: CASSLQGEQYF.

This chain connects TRBV2 to TRBJ1-3; tentatively, D is TRBD1 (6 bases). Germline V gene sequence: CDR1 SNHLY, CDR2 FYNNEI. With 4 bases removed from V and 4 bases from J, the gap between germline ends came to 11 bases. The CDR3 is 14 amino acids. As DNA, the CDR3 is TGTGCCAGCAGTGTACAGGGTGGAGGAAACACCATATATTTT. This translates into CASSVQGGGNTIYF. The variable domain in full, with the rest retrieved from reference TRBV2 and TRBJ1-3, is EPEVTQTPSHQVTQMGQEVILRCVPISNHLYFYWYRQILGQKVEFLVSFYNNEISEKSEIFDDQFSVERPDGSNFTLKIRSTKLEDSAMYFCASSVQGGGNTIYFGEGSWLTVV.

The chain has TRBV29-1 and TRBJ1-2; D unresolved. V dropped 6 bases and J dropped 4 bases, with 12 bases sitting between them. This CDR3 comprises 12 residues. Germline V lookup: CDR1 SQVTM, CDR2 ANQGSEA. CDR3 DNA: TGCAGCGTAGAACGAGGGTCCTATGGCTACACCTTC. Encoded protein: CSVERGSYGYTF.

The rearrangement links TRBV20-1 to TRBJ1-3, with D maybe TRBD1 (5 bases). CDR3 length: 14 residues. The ends were cut back, 1 base at V and 1 base at J, with 8 bases in the middle. Germline lookup yields CDR1 DFQATT and CDR2 SNEGSKA (reference sequence). The CDR3 DNA reads TGCAGTGCTAGAGGAGGACATTCTGGAAACACCATATATTTT. Its protein product is CSARGGHSGNTIYF.